This TCR beta chain emerged from a study of blood T cell repertoires in COVID-19. As for the study in general: Both acute and convalescent COVID-19 samples were obtained from the United States, Italy and Spain. Nucleic acid was either cDNA or gDNA, and it came from T cells, B-cell-depleted T cells, or PBMCs.

The CDR3 loop spans 13 amino acids. Germline V gene data show CDR1 as LNHDA and CDR2 as SQIVND (reference sequence). V was cut by 10 bases and J by 1 base, with 13 bases left in between. Original handling: Estimates of nucleated cell counts were drawn from the amplification of reference gene primers. The assay was immunoSEQ multiplex PCR, and TCRdb's table has in-frame clones only and misses some. That table is the source of V, J and clone size, and D and trimming were worked out from the DNA. The sample consists of 200,000 to 300,000 clones, 85% to 90% of them appearing once. Seattle patient enrollment occurred during active infection, with longitudinal follow-up thereafter.

Sequencing was done on a sample of peripheral blood. The chain carries TRBV19 and TRBJ1-1; maybe TRBD1 (6 bases). The source is a woman aged 60 to 75 with COVID-19, enrolled during active disease. The CDR3 nucleotides read TGTGCCACGAGACAGGCGACGAACACTGAAGCTTTCTTT. Protein product: CATRQATNTEAFF.